This record concerns one T cell receptor beta chain sequence. Its antigen is as yet unknown. Both 60 Vbeta primers and 13 Jbeta primers went into the PCR. Methods used by the authors: Later work found roughly 80 million unique TCR beta chains, with approximately 12 million shared. Assay used: immunoSEQ multiplex PCR; TCRdb lists only in-frame clones, some missing. V, J and clone size are taken as reported in that table, and D and trimming were inferred from the DNA itself. In total, the table holds 200,000 to 250,000 clones. These data originate in a study of cytomegalovirus exposure and HLA in healthy donors. Findings and limits, study-wide: The investigators catalogued 150 to 200 TCR beta chains as cytomegalovirus-associated. Segments of the TCR beta V type were, in most cases, productive about 90% or about 30% of the time in an earlier analysis.

The V gene's germline CDR1 is SNHLY and CDR2 FYNNEI. The ends were cut back, 0 bases at V and 6 bases at J, with 8 bases in the middle. The CDR3 covers 13 residues. Sequences were obtained from PBMCs. The chain employs TRBV2 and TRBJ1-1, with D possibly being TRBD1 (5 bases). This receptor was taken from a girl aged 2 to 10 in good health and CMV-seropositive. CDR3 nucleotides: TGTGCCAGCAGTGAAGCGCGGGGCTCTGAAGCTTTCTTT. This translates into CASSEARGSEAFF. The whole variable domain, filled in from reference TRBV2 and TRBJ1-1, reads EPEVTQTPSHQVTQMGQEVILRCVPISNHLYFYWYRQILGQKVEFLVSFYNNEISEKSEIFDDQFSVERPDGSNFTLKIRSTKLEDSAMYFCASSEARGSEAFFGQGTRLTVV.